Listed here are 20 T cell receptor beta chains from one sample, sequenced in a study of PD-L1 blockade in urothelial cancer. Only in-frame clones appear in the TCRdb table, and some are missing; sequencing was by immunoSEQ multiplex PCR. The repertoire consists of some 120,000 clones, with approximately 89% occurring once and the leading ten covering 3% to 4.5%. Time point given: peripheral blood 6 weeks after treatment start. The sequences come from PBMCs, collected around atezolizumab (anti-PD-L1) treatment. The receptors originated from a man in his 60s with urothelial cancer.

V gene TRBV7-9 combines with J gene TRBJ1-4; no clear D gene. The CDR3 loop spans 15 amino acids. V was cut by 3 bases and J by 7 bases, with 15 bases left in between. The germline V gene encodes CDR1 SEHNR and CDR2 FQNEAQ (reference sequence). CDR3 DNA sequence: TGTGCCAGCAGCTTCCGCGGGGTCGAGGGTGAAAAACTGTTTTTT. Its translation: CASSFRGVEGEKLFF.

This clone was seen once. The J gene is TRBJ1-2, the V gene TRBV29-1; D is ambiguous. CDR3 length: 12 residues. CDR1 SQVTM and CDR2 ANQGSEA come from the germline V gene. V was shortened by 6 bases and J by 4 bases, with 12 bases between the two germline ends. The CDR3: CSVLTPTYGYTF. The DNA for the CDR3 is TGCAGCGTCTTGACTCCCACCTATGGCTACACCTTC.

The chain has TRBV30 and TRBJ1-3; no definite D call. Trimming cost V 5 bases and J 0 bases, with 11 bases left between them. Germline CDR1 is GTSNPN and CDR2 is SVGIG (reference sequence). The CDR3 contains 14 residues. The CDR3 loop is CAWSVAFSGNTIYF. CDR3 sequence (DNA): TGTGCCTGGTCTGTGGCCTTCTCTGGAAACACCATATATTTT.

V gene TRBV7-2 combines with J gene TRBJ2-3, with TRBD2 matching over 9 bases. CDR3 length equals 14 residues. The germline CDR1 and CDR2 sequences are SGHTA and FQGNSA. V shed 5 bases, J shed 0 bases, and the junction held 0 bases outside the gene matches. CDR3 nucleotides: TGTGCCAGCAGCACTAGCGGGAGCACAGATACGCAGTATTTT. It specifies CASSTSGSTDTQYF.

This sequence joins TRBV5-3 and TRBJ2-7, with D unresolved. TRBV5-3 is annotated as an ORF whose role is uncertain. Trimming took off 9 bases at V and 3 bases at J, with 13 bases between the two ends. The CDR3 runs to 12 residues. DNA for the CDR3: TGTGCCAAAAAGCCCTTAAGCTACGAGCAGTACTTC. It encodes CAKKPLSYEQYF.

The chain is built from TRBV9 and TRBJ1-5; D is unresolved. The ends were cut back, 0 bases at V and 0 bases at J, with 4 bases in the middle. Germline V gene data show CDR1 as SGDLS and CDR2 as YYNGEE. CDR3 length: 14 residues. The chain's CDR3 is CASSVDGSNQPQHF. DNA of the CDR3: TGTGCCAGCAGCGTAGACGGTAGCAATCAGCCCCAGCATTTT.

The CDR3 here is CASSYTGPGPYEQYF. The DNA of the CDR3 is TGTGCCAGCAGTTACACCGGGCCAGGGCCCTACGAGCAGTACTTC. The V call is TRBV6-5, the J call TRBJ2-7, with D perhaps TRBD1 (5 bases). V lost 2 bases, J lost 2 bases, and 13 bases lay in between. CDR3 length: 15 amino acids. Germline CDR1 MNHEY, CDR2 SVGAGI.

The V gene is TRBV6-6, the J gene TRBJ2-7; TRBD1 is a possible D gene (6 bases). Per germline, CDR1 MNHNY and CDR2 SVGAGI (reference sequence). The CDR3 length is 14 residues. V was shortened by 2 bases and J by 4 bases, with 12 bases between the two germline ends. CDR3 coding DNA: TGTGCCAGCAGTTACGGCAGGGGAATTTACGAGCAGTACTTC. It encodes CASSYGRGIYEQYF.

The chain employs TRBV11-2 and TRBJ2-1; possibly TRBD2 for D (6 bases). Per germline, CDR1 SGHAT and CDR2 FQNNGV. CDR3 length equals 16 residues. Between the trimmed V and J ends, which lost 4 bases and 5 bases, there was a span of 18 bases. DNA of the CDR3: TGTGCCAGCAGCTCAAAACCCCTGCGGGGCCACAATGAGCAGTTCTTC. Translated, it gives CASSSKPLRGHNEQFF.

The chain employs TRBV2 and TRBJ1-2; D is undetermined. V shed 8 bases and J shed 4 bases, with 20 bases lying between them. In germline, CDR1 is SNHLY, CDR2 FYNNEI. The CDR3 is made up of 15 amino acids. CDR3 DNA: TGTGCCAGCGTCGGCGGCGGATATATTGTCTATGGCTACACCTTC. It specifies CASVGGGYIVYGYTF.

The chain employs TRBV5-1 and TRBJ2-3; possibly TRBD1 for D (5 bases). The V gene lost 0 bases and the J gene lost 1 base, with 12 bases spanning the gap. The germline V gene has CDR1 SGHRS and CDR2 YFSETQ. This CDR3 contains 16 residues. The CDR3 sequence: CASSLVGRDGTDTQYF. In DNA, the CDR3 is TGCGCCAGCAGCTTGGTGGGGCGCGACGGCACAGATACGCAGTATTTT.

The chain joins TRBV2 to TRBJ1-5; D is ambiguous. The CDR3 covers 14 residues. Germline V gene data show CDR1 as SNHLY and CDR2 as FYNNEI. The V gene lost 2 bases and the J gene lost 3 bases, with 8 bases spanning the gap. This CDR3 reads CASSEQTANQPQHF. The CDR3 bases are TGTGCCAGCAGTGAACAAACAGCCAATCAGCCCCAGCATTTT.

In the case of this clone: Different DNA sequences within this sample yield the same CDR3. The chain combines TRBV29-1 with TRBJ1-5; D perhaps matches TRBD1 (5 bases). The CDR3 has 13 residues. Looked up from germline, CDR1 is SQVTM and CDR2 is ANQGSEA. The ends were cut back, 5 bases at V and 4 bases at J, with 12 bases in the middle. The CDR3 region has the DNA TGCAGCGTTACTGACAGACTTAATCAGCCCCAGCATTTT. It encodes CSVTDRLNQPQHF. Combining the CDR3 with reference TRBV29-1 and TRBJ1-5 gives the whole variable domain SAVISQKPSRDICQRGTSLTIQCQVDSQVTMMFWYRQQPGQSLTLIATANQGSEATYESGFVIDKFPISRPNLTFSTLTVSNMSPEDSSIYLCSVTDRLNQPQHFGDGTRLSIL.

This clone was counted only a few times. The gene calls are TRBV4-2 and TRBJ2-2, with 11 bases that match TRBD2. The germline V gene encodes CDR1 LGHNA and CDR2 YNFKEQ. This CDR3 contains 16 residues. J gave up 5 bases and V 3 bases, and 5 bases lay outside the gene matches. The CDR3, as DNA: TGTGCCAGCAGCCAGGCCGGGACTAGCGGAACCGGGGAGCTGTTTTTT. Translated: CASSQAGTSGTGELFF.

This chain uses TRBV6-5 with TRBJ2-7; D is perhaps TRBD2 (6 bases). The CDR3 spans 14 residues. The V gene lost 2 bases and the J gene lost 2 bases, with 10 bases spanning the gap. CDR1 MNHEY and CDR2 SVGAGI come from the germline V gene. CDR3 loop: CASSYAGSPYEQYF. The CDR3 DNA follows: TGTGCCAGCAGTTACGCGGGGTCACCCTACGAGCAGTACTTC.

This clone was observed a single time. The rearrangement uses TRBV25-1 and TRBJ1-3; TRBD1 agrees at 9 bases. Trimming cost V 6 bases and J 4 bases; bases outside gene matches: 7. The CDR3 spans 15 residues. Germline CDR1 reads MGHDK; CDR2 reads SYGVNS. The CDR3 region is CASRETGGRGNTIYF. CDR3 in DNA: TGTGCCAGCAGGGAGACAGGGGGGAGAGGAAACACCATATATTTT.

The DNA of the CDR3 is TGTGCCAGCAGTTACGAGGGACAGGGAAGGTCACCCCTCCACTTT. It specifies CASSYEGQGRSPLHF. V gene TRBV27 combines with J gene TRBJ1-6, with 9 bases aligning to TRBD1. V trimming: 4 bases; J trimming: 10 bases; junction bases outside the gene matches: 8. The CDR3 loop spans 15 amino acids. Germline CDR1 reads MNHEY; CDR2 reads SMNVEV (reference sequence).

The CDR3 is CASSPYPPGSTDTQYF. DNA for the CDR3: TGTGCCAGCTCACCATATCCCCCGGGTAGCACAGATACGCAGTATTTT. The rearrangement joins TRBV18 to TRBJ2-3; D call uncertain. The CDR3 covers 16 residues. CDR1 KGHSH and CDR2 LQKENI come from the germline V gene. Trimming removed 2 bases at V and 0 bases at J, with 12 bases between.

This sequence joins TRBV5-4 and TRBJ2-2, with TRBD1 matching over 9 bases. The germline V gene encodes CDR1 SGHNT and CDR2 YYREEE (reference sequence). With V trimmed by 4 bases and J by 3 bases, 4 bases remained unmatched. This CDR3 contains 15 residues. The CDR3 DNA reads as TGTGCCAGCAGCCCGCGACAGGGGGACACCGGGGAGCTGTTTTTT. Translating it yields CASSPRQGDTGELFF.

The genes are TRBV27 and TRBJ1-5; no firm D call. The CDR3 has 15 amino acids. V lost 8 bases and J lost 2, with 16 bases in between. The germline gives CDR1 MNHEY, CDR2 SMNVEV (reference sequence). In nucleotides, the CDR3 is TGTGCCAGCTGCGATATTTGGTCGGGCAATCAGCCCCAGCATTTT. Its translation: CASCDIWSGNQPQHF.